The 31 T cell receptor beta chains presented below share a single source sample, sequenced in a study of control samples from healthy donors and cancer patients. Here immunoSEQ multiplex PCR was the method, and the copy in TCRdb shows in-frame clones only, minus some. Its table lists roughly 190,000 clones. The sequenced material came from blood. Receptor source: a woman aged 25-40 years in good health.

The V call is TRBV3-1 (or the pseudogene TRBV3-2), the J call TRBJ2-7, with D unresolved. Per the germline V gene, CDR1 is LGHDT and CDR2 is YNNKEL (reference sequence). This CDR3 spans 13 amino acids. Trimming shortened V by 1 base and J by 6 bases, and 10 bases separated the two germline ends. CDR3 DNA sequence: TGTGCCAGCAGCCAAGGAAGAGTTAGCGAGCAGTACTTC. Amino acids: CASSQGRVSEQYF.

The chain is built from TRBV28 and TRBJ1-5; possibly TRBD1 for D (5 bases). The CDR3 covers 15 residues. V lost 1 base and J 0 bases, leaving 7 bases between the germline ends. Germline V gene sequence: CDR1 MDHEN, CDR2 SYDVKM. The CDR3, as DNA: TGTGCCAGCAGTTTATCGGGGCCTAGCAATCAGCCCCAGCATTTT. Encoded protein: CASSLSGPSNQPQHF.

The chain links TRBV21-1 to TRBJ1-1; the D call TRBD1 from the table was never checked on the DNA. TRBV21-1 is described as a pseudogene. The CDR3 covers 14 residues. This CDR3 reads CASANRQVNTEAFF. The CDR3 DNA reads TGTGCCAGCGCGAACAGACAGGTTAACACTGAAGCTTTCTTT.

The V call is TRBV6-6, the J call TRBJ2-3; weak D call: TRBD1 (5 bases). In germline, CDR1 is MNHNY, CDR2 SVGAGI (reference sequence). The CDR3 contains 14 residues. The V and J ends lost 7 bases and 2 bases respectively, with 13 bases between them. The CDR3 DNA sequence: TGTGCCAGCAACACAAGACAGTTCACAGATACGCAGTATTTT. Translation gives CASNTRQFTDTQYF.

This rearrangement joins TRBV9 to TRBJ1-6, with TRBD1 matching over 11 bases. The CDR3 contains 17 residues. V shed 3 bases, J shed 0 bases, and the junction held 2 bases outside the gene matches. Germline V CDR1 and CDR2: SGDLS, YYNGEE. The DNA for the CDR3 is TGTGCCAGCAGCGCCGGGACAGGGGGCTCCTATAATTCACCCCTCCACTTT. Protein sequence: CASSAGTGGSYNSPLHF.

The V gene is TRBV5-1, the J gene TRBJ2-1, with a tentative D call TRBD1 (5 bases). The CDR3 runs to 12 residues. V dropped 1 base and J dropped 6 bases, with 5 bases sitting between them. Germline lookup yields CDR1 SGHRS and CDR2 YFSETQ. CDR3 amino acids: CASSLTGNEQFF. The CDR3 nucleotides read TGCGCCAGCAGCTTGACAGGCAATGAGCAGTTCTTC.

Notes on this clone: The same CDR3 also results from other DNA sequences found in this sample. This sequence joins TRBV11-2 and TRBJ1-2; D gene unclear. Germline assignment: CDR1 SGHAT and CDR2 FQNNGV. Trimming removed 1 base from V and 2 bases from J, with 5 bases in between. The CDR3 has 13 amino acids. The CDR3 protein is CASSLGPNYGYTF. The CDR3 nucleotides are TGTGCCAGCAGCTTAGGACCAAACTATGGCTACACCTTC.

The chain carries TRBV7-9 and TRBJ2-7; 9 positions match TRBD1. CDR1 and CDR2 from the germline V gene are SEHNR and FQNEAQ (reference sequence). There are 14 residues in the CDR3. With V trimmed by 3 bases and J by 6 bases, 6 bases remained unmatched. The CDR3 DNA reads TGTGCCAGCAGCTTGGGACAGGGTATCGGCGAGCAGTACTTC. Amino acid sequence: CASSLGQGIGEQYF.

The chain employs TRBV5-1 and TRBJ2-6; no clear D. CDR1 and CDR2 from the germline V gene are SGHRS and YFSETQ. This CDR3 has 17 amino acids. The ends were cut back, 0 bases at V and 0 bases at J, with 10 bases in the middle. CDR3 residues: CASSLASAGSGANVLTF. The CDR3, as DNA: TGCGCCAGCAGCTTGGCCTCTGCCGGCTCTGGGGCCAACGTCCTGACTTTC. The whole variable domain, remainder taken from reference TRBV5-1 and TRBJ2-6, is KAGVTQTPRYLIKTRGQQVTLSCSPISGHRSVSWYQQTPGQGLQFLFEYFSETQRNKGNFPGRFSGRQFSNSRSEMNVSTLELGDSALYLCASSLASAGSGANVLTFGAGSRLTVL.

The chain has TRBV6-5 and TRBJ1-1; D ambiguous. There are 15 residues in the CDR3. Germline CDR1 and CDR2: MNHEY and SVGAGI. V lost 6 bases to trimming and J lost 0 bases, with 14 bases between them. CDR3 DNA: TGTGCCAGCAGCCTAGGACGGGTTATGAACACTGAAGCTTTCTTT. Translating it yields CASSLGRVMNTEAFF.

The CDR3 DNA follows: TGTGCCAGCAGTTACGGCGGTCGCTCTGGAAACACCATATATTTT. It encodes CASSYGGRSGNTIYF. The chain couples TRBV6-5 to TRBJ1-3, with D uncertain. V lost 2 bases and J lost 0, with 8 bases in between. The CDR3 loop spans 15 amino acids. The V gene's germline CDR1 is MNHEY and CDR2 SVGAGI.

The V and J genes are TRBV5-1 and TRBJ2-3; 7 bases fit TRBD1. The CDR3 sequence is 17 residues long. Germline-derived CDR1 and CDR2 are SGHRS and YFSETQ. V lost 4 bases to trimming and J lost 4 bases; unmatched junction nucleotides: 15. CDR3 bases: TGCGCCAGCAGCCTAGGGGGCTCTATCGGGGCCGCAGATACGCAGTATTTT. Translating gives CASSLGGSIGAADTQYF.

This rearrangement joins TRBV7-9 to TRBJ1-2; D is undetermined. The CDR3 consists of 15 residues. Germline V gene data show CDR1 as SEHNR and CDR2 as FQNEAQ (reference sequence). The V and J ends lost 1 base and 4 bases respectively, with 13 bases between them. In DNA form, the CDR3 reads TGTGCCAGCAGCTTAGGAACAGCGAGCTTCTATGGCTACACCTTC. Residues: CASSLGTASFYGYTF.

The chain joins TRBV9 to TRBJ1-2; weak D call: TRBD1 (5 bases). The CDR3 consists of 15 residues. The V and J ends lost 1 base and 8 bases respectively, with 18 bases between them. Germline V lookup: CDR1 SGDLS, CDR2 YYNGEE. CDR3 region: CASSVRGDSPLGYTF. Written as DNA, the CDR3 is TGTGCCAGCAGCGTACGTGGCGACAGCCCGTTAGGCTACACCTTC. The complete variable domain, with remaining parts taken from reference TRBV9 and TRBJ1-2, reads DSGVTQTPKHLITATGQRVTLRCSPRSGDLSVYWYQQSLDQGLQFLIQYYNGEERAKGNILERFSAQQFPDLHSELNLSSLELGDSALYFCASSVRGDSPLGYTFGSGTRLTVV.

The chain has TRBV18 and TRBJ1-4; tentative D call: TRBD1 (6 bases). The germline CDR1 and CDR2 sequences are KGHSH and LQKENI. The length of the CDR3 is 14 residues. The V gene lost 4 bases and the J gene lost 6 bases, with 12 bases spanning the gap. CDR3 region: CASSRTEGDEKLFF. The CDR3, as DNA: TGTGCCAGCTCACGGACAGAGGGAGATGAAAAACTGTTTTTT.

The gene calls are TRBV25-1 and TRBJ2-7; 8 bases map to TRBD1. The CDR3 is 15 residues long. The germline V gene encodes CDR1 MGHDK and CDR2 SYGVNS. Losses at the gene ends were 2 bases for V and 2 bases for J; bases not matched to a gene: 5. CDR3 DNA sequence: TGTGCCAGCAGTGAACTGACAGGGGCGACCTACGAGCAGTACTTC. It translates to CASSELTGATYEQYF.

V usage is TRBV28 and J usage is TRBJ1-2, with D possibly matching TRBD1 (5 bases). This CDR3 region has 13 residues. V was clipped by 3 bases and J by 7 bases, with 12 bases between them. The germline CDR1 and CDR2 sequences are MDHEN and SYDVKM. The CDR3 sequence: CASSLPSGVGYTF. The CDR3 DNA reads TGTGCCAGCAGTTTGCCCTCGGGGGTTGGCTACACCTTC.

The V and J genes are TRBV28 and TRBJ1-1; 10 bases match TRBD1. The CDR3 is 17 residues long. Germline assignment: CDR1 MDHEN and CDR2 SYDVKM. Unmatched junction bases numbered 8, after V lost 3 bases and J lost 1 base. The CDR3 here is CASSLGDRGHRNTEAFF. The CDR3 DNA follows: TGTGCCAGCAGTTTGGGAGACAGGGGGCACCGGAACACTGAAGCTTTCTTT.

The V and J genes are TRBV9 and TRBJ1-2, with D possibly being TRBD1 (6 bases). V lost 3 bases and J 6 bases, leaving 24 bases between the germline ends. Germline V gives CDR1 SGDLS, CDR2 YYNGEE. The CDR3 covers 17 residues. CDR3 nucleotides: TGTGCCAGCAGCGCGAGTAGCACGGGGGGGCTTGGCAATGGCTACACCTTC. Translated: CASSASSTGGLGNGYTF.

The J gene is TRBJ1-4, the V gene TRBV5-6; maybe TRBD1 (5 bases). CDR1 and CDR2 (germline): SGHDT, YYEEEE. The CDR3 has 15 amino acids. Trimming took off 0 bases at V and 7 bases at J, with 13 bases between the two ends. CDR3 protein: CASSLESGHREKLFF. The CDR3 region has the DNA TGTGCCAGCAGCTTGGAGTCGGGGCACCGTGAAAAACTGTTTTTT.

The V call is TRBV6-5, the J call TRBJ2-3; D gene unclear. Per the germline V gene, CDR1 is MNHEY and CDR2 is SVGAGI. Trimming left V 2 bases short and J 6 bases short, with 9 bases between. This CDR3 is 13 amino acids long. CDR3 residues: CASSYTLGDTQYF. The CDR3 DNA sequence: TGTGCCAGCAGTTACACCCTAGGGGATACGCAGTATTTT.

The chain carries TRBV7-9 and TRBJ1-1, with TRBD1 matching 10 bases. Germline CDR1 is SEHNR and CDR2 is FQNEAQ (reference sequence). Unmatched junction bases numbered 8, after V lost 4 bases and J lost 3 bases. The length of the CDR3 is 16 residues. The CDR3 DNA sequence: TGTGCCAGCAGCTCTAGGAAGACAGGGGGCTACACTGAAGCTTTCTTT. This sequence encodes CASSSRKTGGYTEAFF.

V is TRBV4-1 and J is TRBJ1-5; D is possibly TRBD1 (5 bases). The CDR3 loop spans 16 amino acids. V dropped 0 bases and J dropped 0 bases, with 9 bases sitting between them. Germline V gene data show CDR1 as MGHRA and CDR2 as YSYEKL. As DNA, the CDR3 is TGCGCCAGCAGCCAAGAGGGGGGTCGTAGCAATCAGCCCCAGCATTTT. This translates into CASSQEGGRSNQPQHF.

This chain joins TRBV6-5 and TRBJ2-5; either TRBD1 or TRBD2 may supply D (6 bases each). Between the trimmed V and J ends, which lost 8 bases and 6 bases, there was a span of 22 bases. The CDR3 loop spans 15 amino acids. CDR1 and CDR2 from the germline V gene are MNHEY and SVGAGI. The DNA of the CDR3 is TGTGCCAGCGGAGGGTCGGAGGGGGGCCGGAAGACCCAGTACTTC. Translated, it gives CASGGSEGGRKTQYF.

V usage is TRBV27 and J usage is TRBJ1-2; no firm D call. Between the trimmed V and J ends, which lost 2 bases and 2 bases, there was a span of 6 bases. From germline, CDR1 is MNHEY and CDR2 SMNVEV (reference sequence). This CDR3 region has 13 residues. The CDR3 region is CASSLRGNYGYTF. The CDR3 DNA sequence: TGTGCCAGCAGTTTACGAGGGAACTATGGCTACACCTTC.

The CDR3: CASSDSMASIYGYTF. CDR3 nucleotide sequence: TGTGCCAGCAGTGACTCGATGGCTAGCATCTATGGCTACACCTTC. V is TRBV6-4 and J is TRBJ1-2, with D unclear. In germline, CDR1 is MRHNA, CDR2 SNTAGT. Trimming left V 0 bases short and J 4 bases short, with 12 bases between. The CDR3 is 15 residues long.

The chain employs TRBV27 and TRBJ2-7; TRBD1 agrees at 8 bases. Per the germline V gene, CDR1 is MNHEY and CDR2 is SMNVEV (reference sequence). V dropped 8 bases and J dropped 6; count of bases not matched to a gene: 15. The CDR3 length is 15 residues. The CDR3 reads CASGWGPGGKGEQYF. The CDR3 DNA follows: TGTGCCAGCGGGTGGGGACCAGGGGGCAAGGGCGAGCAGTACTTC.

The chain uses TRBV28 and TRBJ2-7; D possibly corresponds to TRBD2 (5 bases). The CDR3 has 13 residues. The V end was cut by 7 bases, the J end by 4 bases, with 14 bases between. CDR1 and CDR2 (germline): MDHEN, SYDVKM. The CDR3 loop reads CASTEGFRYEQYF. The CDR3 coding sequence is TGTGCCAGCACCGAGGGTTTCCGTTACGAGCAGTACTTC.

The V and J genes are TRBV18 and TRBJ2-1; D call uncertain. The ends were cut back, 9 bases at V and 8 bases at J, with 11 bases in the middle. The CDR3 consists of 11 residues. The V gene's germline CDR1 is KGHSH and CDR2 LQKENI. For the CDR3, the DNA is TGTGCCAGTCCTGTGGGGTATGAGCAGTTCTTC. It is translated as CASPVGYEQFF.

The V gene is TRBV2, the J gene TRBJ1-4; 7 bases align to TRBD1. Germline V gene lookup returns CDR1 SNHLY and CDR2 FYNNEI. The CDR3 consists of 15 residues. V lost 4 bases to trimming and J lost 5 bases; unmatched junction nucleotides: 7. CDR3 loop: CASSVSGTANEKLFF. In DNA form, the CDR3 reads TGTGCCAGCAGTGTTTCCGGGACAGCAAATGAAAAACTGTTTTTT.

CDR3 bases: TGTGCCAGCAGTGATCCGGTTCAGCCCCAGCATTTT. Translated, it gives CASSDPVQPQHF. The chain couples TRBV2 to TRBJ1-5; D unresolved. Germline V lookup: CDR1 SNHLY, CDR2 FYNNEI. The CDR3 is 12 amino acids. V was trimmed by 3 bases and J by 6 bases, leaving 6 bases between them. Full variable domain (missing parts from reference TRBV2 and TRBJ1-5): EPEVTQTPSHQVTQMGQEVILRCVPISNHLYFYWYRQILGQKVEFLVSFYNNEISEKSEIFDDQFSVERPDGSNFTLKIRSTKLEDSAMYFCASSDPVQPQHFGDGTRLSIL.